These T cell receptor beta chains were read from a single sample in a study of blood T cell repertoires in COVID-19. Profiling relied on immunoSEQ multiplex PCR, and the TCRdb table lists in-frame clones only, not all of them. The sample holds some 130,000 clones; 85% to 90% are singletons and the top ten take roughly 4.5%. The material sequenced was peripheral blood. Source of these receptors: a human donor in a cohort sampled during active COVID-19. Each CDR3 is given with its conserved first and last residue. A D gene is named only where the DNA matches it firmly. Size is omitted from some rows. Given values are once, few, many or a class for expanded clones.

TRBV24-1	-	-	TRBJ1-2	CAPGSDGQCPYGYTF	TGTGCCCCCGGGTCCGATGGACAGTGTCCCTACGGCTACACCTTC
TRBV6-4	-	-	TRBJ2-1	CASSGQTGYEQFF	TGTGCCAGCTCCGGACAGACGGGGTATGAGCAGTTCTTC
TRBV12-5	few	TRBD1	TRBJ1-1	CASGLGQGAEAFF	TGTGCTAGTGGCCTAGGACAGGGGGCTGAAGCTTTCTTT
TRBV30	-	TRBD1	TRBJ2-7	CAWSPQGTGGAGYEQYF	TGTGCCTGGAGTCCCCAGGGGACAGGGGGCGCAGGGTACGAGCAGTACTTC
TRBV6-2/TRBV6-3	many	-	TRBJ1-4	CASSYGVTTNEKLFF	TGTGCCAGCAGTTACGGAGTCACAACTAATGAAAAACTGTTTTTT
TRBV11-2	-	-	TRBJ2-3	CASGTGNLGTDTQYF	TGTGCCAGCGGAACAGGGAATTTGGGCACAGATACGCAGTATTTT
TRBV18	-	-	TRBJ2-7	CASSPNGYEQYF	TGTGCCAGCTCACCAAACGGGTACGAGCAGTACTTC
TRBV7-3	-	-	TRBJ2-2	CASSLWAGADTGELFF	TGTGCCAGCAGCTTATGGGCGGGGGCGGACACCGGGGAGCTGTTTTTT
TRBV7-9	-	-	TRBJ1-1	CASSLGLMNTEAFF	TGTGCCAGCAGCTTAGGGCTGATGAACACTGAAGCTTTCTTT
TRBV6-5	few	-	TRBJ1-5	CASSIVVGSNQPQHF	TGTGCCAGCAGTATAGTAGTCGGGAGCAATCAGCCCCAGCATTTT
TRBV20-1	-	-	TRBJ1-5	CSASGGRGNQPQHF	TGCAGTGCTAGTGGGGGCAGGGGTAATCAGCCCCAGCATTTT
TRBV24-1	-	TRBD1	TRBJ1-6	CATRDRDNSPLHF	TGTGCCACCCGGGACAGGGACAATTCACCCCTCCACTTT
TRBV6-5	-	TRBD2	TRBJ2-1	CASTLIAGSPNEQFF	TGTGCCAGCACCCTGATAGCGGGGTCACCGAATGAGCAGTTCTTC
TRBV7-2	few	-	TRBJ1-2	CASSPSGRGLSGYTF	TGTGCCAGCAGCCCCTCCGGCCGGGGTTTGAGTGGCTACACCTTC
TRBV10-2	-	-	TRBJ1-4	CASTSSTEKLFF	TGCGCCAGCACTAGCTCGACCGAAAAACTGTTTTTT
TRBV5-5	-	-	TRBJ2-2	CASRSVRDFHTGELFF	TGTGCCAGCAGATCGGTCCGGGACTTCCACACCGGGGAGCTGTTTTTT
TRBV24-1	-	TRBD2	TRBJ2-2	CATSDRAGDYTGELFF	TGTGCCACCAGTGACCGAGCGGGGGACTACACCGGGGAGCTGTTTTTT
TRBV6-5	-	-	TRBJ1-5	CASGRTRNSNQPQHF	TGTGCCAGCGGGAGGACGCGGAATAGCAATCAGCCCCAGCATTTT
TRBV7-9	few	-	TRBJ1-1	CASSSHDRNTEAFF	TGTGCCAGCAGCTCCCATGACAGGAACACTGAAGCTTTCTTT
TRBV29-1	-	-	TRBJ1-2	CSVRKGDYGYTF	TGCAGCGTTAGAAAAGGGGACTATGGCTACACCTTC
TRBV19	-	TRBD1	TRBJ2-1	CATGTAIFRDEQFF	TGTGCCACCGGGACAGCTATTTTTAGGGATGAGCAGTTCTTC
TRBV3-1/TRBV3-2	-	TRBD1	TRBJ1-6	CASSRQDRGYNSPLHF	TGTGCCAGCAGCCGGCAGGACAGGGGCTATAATTCACCCCTCCACTTT
TRBV7-2	-	-	TRBJ2-5	CASSSGGKQTQYF	TGTGCCAGCAGCTCCGGAGGGAAGCAGACCCAGTACTTC
TRBV25-1	few	TRBD2	TRBJ2-5	CASSGTPGLAGETQYF	TGTGCCAGCAGTGGAACCCCGGGACTAGCGGGAGAGACCCAGTACTTC
TRBV3-1/TRBV3-2	-	TRBD1	TRBJ1-6	CASSPGTANSPLHF	TGTGCCAGCAGCCCCGGGACAGCTAATTCACCCCTCCACTTT
TRBV7-6	-	-	TRBJ2-5	CASSPGVGKETQYF	TGTGCCAGCAGCCCAGGTGTCGGGAAGGAGACCCAGTACTTC
TRBV5-1	-	TRBD2	TRBJ2-1	CASSLMGLVVNEQFF	TGCGCCAGCAGCTTGATGGGACTAGTTGTCAATGAGCAGTTCTTC
TRBV30	few	TRBD2	TRBJ2-1	CACIAGVSEQFF	TGTGCCTGTATAGCGGGGGTAAGTGAGCAGTTCTTC
TRBV7-9	-	TRBD1	TRBJ1-3	CASSFGRTGPASGNTIYF	TGTGCCAGCAGCTTTGGGCGGACAGGGCCAGCCTCTGGAAACACCATATATTTT
TRBV19	-	TRBD2	TRBJ2-1	CASRLSGGGGAIYEQFF	TGTGCCAGTAGGCTTAGCGGGGGCGGGGGGGCCATTTATGAGCAGTTCTTC
TRBV19	-	-	TRBJ2-4	CASSIRTVANIQYF	TGTGCCAGTAGTATAAGGACAGTCGCAAACATTCAGTACTTC
TRBV4-1	few	TRBD2	TRBJ2-5	CASSQDSSGVNQETQYF	TGCGCCAGCAGCCAAGATTCTAGCGGGGTAAACCAAGAGACCCAGTACTTC
TRBV24-1	-	TRBD1	TRBJ2-1	CATSDRFTGGNEQFF	TGTGCCACCAGTGATCGCTTCACAGGGGGCAATGAGCAGTTCTTC
TRBV6-5	-	TRBD1	TRBJ2-2	CASRDRGSNTGELFF	TGTGCCAGCAGGGACAGGGGGTCGAACACCGGGGAGCTGTTTTTT
TRBV6-2/TRBV6-3	-	-	TRBJ1-1	CASNPTFGQKVTEAFF	TGTGCCAGCAACCCCACGTTCGGACAGAAGGTTACTGAAGCTTTCTTT
TRBV10-3	-	TRBD1	TRBJ2-1	CAISDRGFNEQFF	TGTGCCATCAGCGACAGGGGGTTCAATGAGCAGTTCTTC
TRBV11-3	few	-	TRBJ2-5	CASRAQGLQETQYF	TGTGCCAGCAGGGCGCAGGGCCTCCAAGAGACCCAGTACTTC
TRBV7-9	once	TRBD1	TRBJ2-5	CASRKPGQGQETQYF	TGTGCCAGCAGGAAACCGGGACAGGGGCAAGAGACCCAGTACTTC
TRBV6-5	-	-	TRBJ2-2	CASSAQGMAGELFF	TGTGCCAGCAGCGCCCAGGGTATGGCCGGGGAGCTGTTTTTT
TRBV30	-	-	TRBJ1-1	CAWGPTANTEAFF	TGTGCCTGGGGCCCGACAGCTAACACTGAAGCTTTCTTT
TRBV6-5	-	-	TRBJ2-2	CASSYDLYTGELFF	TGTGCCAGCAGTTACGACTTATACACCGGGGAGCTGTTTTTT
TRBV12-3/TRBV12-4	-	-	TRBJ1-1	CASSWRQSFF	TGTGCCAGCAGTTGGAGGCAGAGTTTCTTT
TRBV5-4	-	TRBD2	TRBJ2-5	CASSPGGGRQETQYF	TGTGCCAGCAGCCCCGGCGGCGGGAGACAAGAGACCCAGTACTTC
TRBV11-2	-	-	TRBJ2-5	CASSLGLAQLNQETQYF	TGTGCCAGCAGCTTGGGCCTAGCCCAACTAAACCAAGAGACCCAGTACTTC
TRBV6-1	few	-	TRBJ2-1	CASSDSGLYNEQFF	TGTGCCAGCAGTGACAGCGGGCTGTACAATGAGCAGTTCTTC
TRBV12-5	-	TRBD2	TRBJ2-2	CASARSGSSTGELFF	TGTGCTAGTGCCCGAAGCGGGAGCTCAACCGGGGAGCTGTTTTTT
TRBV4-3	-	-	TRBJ1-1	CASSQGLRLNTEAFF	TGCGCCAGCAGCCAAGGCCTTCGGTTGAACACTGAAGCTTTCTTT
TRBV14	once	TRBD1	TRBJ2-5	CASSRTGGQGETQYF	TGTGCCAGCAGCCGGACAGGGGGTCAGGGAGAGACCCAGTACTTC
TRBV7-2	-	TRBD1	TRBJ1-2	CASSKQGAHGYTF	TGTGCCAGCAGCAAACAGGGGGCTCATGGCTACACCTTC
TRBV6-2/TRBV6-3	once	TRBD1	TRBJ2-2	CASSQTTGHTGELFF	TGTGCCAGCAGTCAGACGACAGGGCACACCGGGGAGCTGTTTTTT
TRBV9	-	TRBD1	TRBJ2-5	CASSVRDSGTSQYF	TGTGCCAGCAGCGTCCGGGACAGTGGAACGTCCCAGTACTTC
TRBV6-5	-	-	TRBJ1-5	CASSYSRGFGQPQHF	TGTGCCAGCAGTTACTCGAGAGGGTTCGGACAGCCCCAGCATTTT
TRBV7-2	-	-	TRBJ2-2	CASSFRSGSTGELFF	TGTGCCAGCAGCTTTCGGTCGGGGTCTACCGGGGAGCTGTTTTTT
TRBV11-3	-	-	TRBJ2-2	CASSWGPNTGELFF	TGTGCCAGCAGCTGGGGGCCAAACACCGGGGAGCTGTTTTTT